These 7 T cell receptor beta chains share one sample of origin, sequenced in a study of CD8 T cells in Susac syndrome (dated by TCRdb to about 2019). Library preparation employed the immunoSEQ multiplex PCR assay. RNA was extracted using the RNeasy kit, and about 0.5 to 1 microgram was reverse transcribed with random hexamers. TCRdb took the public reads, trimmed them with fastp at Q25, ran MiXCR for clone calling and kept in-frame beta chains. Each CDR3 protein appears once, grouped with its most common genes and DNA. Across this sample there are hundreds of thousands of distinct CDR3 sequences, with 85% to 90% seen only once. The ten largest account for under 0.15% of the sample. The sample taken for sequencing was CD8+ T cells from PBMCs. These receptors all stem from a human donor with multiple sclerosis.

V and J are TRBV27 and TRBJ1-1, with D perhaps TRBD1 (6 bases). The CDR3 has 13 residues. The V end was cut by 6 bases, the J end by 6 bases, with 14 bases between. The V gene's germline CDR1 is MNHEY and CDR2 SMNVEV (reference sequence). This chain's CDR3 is CASRSGADAEAFF. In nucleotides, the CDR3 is TGTGCCAGCAGGTCGGGGGCGGACGCTGAAGCTTTCTTT.

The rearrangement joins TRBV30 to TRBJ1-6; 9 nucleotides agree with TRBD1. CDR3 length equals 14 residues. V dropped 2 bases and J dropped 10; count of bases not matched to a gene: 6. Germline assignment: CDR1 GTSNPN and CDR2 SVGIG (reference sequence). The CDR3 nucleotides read TGTGCCTGGAGTCCCGGACAGGGGAAATCACCCCTCCACTTT. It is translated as CAWSPGQGKSPLHF.

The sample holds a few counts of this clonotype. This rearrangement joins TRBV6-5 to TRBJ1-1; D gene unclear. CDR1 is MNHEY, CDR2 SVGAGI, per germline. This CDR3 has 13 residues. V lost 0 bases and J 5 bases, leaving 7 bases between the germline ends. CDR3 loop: CASSYSSRTEAFF. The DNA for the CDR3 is TGTGCCAGCAGTTACTCGTCCAGGACTGAAGCTTTCTTT.

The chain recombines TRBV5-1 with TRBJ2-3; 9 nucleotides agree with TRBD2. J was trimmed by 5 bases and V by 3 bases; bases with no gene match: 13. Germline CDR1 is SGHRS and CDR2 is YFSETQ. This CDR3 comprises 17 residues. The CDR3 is CASSWSMAGGQQDTQYF. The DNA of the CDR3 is TGCGCCAGCAGCTGGAGTATGGCGGGGGGGCAACAAGATACGCAGTATTTT.

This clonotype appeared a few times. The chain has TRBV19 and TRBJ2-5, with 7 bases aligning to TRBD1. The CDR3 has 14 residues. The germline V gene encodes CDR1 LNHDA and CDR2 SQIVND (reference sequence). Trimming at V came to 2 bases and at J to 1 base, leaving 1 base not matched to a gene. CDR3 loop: CASSISGGQETQYF. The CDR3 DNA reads TGTGCCAGTAGTATATCAGGGGGCCAAGAGACCCAGTACTTC. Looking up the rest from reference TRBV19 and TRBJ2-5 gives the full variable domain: DGGITQSPKYLFRKEGQNVTLSCEQNLNHDAMYWYRQDPGQGLRLIYYSQIVNDFQKGDIAEGYSVSREKKESFPLTVTSAQKNPTAFYLCASSISGGQETQYFGPGTRLLVL.

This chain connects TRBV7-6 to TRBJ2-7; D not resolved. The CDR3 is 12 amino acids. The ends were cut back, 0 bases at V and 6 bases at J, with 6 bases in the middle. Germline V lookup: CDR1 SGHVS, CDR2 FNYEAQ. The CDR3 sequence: CASSLALGEQYF. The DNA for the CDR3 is TGTGCCAGCAGCTTAGCGCTGGGCGAGCAGTACTTC.

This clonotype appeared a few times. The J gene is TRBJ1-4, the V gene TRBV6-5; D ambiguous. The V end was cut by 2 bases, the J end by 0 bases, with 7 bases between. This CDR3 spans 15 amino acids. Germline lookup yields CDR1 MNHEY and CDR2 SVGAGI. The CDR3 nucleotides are TGTGCCAGCAGTTACCACATACCAACTAATGAAAAACTGTTTTTT. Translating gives CASSYHIPTNEKLFF.